This T cell receptor beta chain appears in the sequencing data of a study of T cell clonality in common variable immunodeficiency. This CDR3 comprises 15 residues. Germline CDR1 is PRHDT and CDR2 is FYEKMQ (reference sequence). V gave up 5 bases and J gave up 7 bases; unmatched junction bases: 4. TCRdb's table, derived via immunoSEQ multiplex PCR, lists solely in-frame clones and lacks some. There are tens of thousands of clones in the sample, none observed a single time. Each donor provided about 5 to 8 ml of heparinized whole blood. In its sample, this clone ranks as medium-sized. The read halts 3 residues ahead of the CDR3 end, with the missing end drawn from the germline J gene. This CDR3 is also generated by other DNA sequences in the sample.

The sample comprised peripheral blood mononuclear cells. The genes are TRBV13 and TRBJ2-1, with 14 bases identical to TRBD2. This TCR came from a person aged 18 to 70 in good health. The CDR3 DNA, read in part, is TGTGCCAGCAGCCTGGGACTAGCGGGAGTAAATGAG. It yields the protein CASSLGLAGVNE. The whole CDR3 sequence is CASSLGLAGVNEQFF.